This TCR beta chain was identified in a study of neurological immune-mediated disorders. Germline CDR1 MNHEY, CDR2 SMNVEV (reference sequence). V was trimmed by 6 bases and J by 1 base, leaving 9 bases between them. The length of the CDR3 is 13 residues. TCRdb processed the 5' RACE reads anew with MiXCR; each CDR3 protein has one entry. The data show 28,000 or so distinct CDR3 sequences, approximately 21% seen once. The table lists this clonotype with many counts. The TCR was taken from a woman in her sixties or seventies in good health. The chain employs TRBV27 and TRBJ2-5; no reliable D call. Sample: PBMCs. CDR3 residues: CASRQDPQETQYF. The CDR3 nucleotides read TGTGCCAGCAGGCAGGACCCCCAAGAGACCCAGTACTTC.